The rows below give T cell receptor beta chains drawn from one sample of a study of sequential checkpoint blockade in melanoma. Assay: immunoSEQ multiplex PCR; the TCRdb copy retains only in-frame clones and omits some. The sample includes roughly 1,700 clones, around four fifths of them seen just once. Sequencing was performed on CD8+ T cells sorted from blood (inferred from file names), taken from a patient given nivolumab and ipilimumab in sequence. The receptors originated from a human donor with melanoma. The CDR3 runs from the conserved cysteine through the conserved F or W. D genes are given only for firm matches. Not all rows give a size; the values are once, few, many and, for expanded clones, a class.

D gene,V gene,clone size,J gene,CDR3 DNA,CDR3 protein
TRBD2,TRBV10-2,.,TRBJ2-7,TGCGCCAGCAGTTCCCAGACTAGCGGGGCTTCCGAGCAGTACTTC,CASSSQTSGASEQYF
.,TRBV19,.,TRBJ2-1,TGTGCCAGTAGTATTTTAGGGGGGAGGGACAATGAGCAGTTCTTC,CASSILGGRDNEQFF
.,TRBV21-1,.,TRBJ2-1,TGTGCCAGCAGTAAACCTGTAGCACACCATTCCGACAATGAGCAGTTCTTC,CASSKPVAHHSDNEQFF
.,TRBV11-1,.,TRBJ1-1,TGTGCCAGCTTGTCCACCAGGGGTGGGACTGAAGCTTTCTTT,CASLSTRGGTEAFF
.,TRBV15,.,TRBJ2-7,TGTGCCACCAGCAGAGTGCCGGGCTACGAGCAGTACTTC,CATSRVPGYEQYF
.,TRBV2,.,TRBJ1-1,TGTGCCAGCAGCAGACAGTTGAACACTGAAGCTTTCTTT,CASSRQLNTEAFF
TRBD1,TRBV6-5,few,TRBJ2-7,TGTGCCAGCAGTTACGGGACAGGGTATGAGCAGTACTTC,CASSYGTGYEQYF
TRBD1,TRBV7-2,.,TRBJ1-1,TGTGCCAGCAGCTTAGCGCAGGGGGCTGGCACTGAAGCTTTCTTT,CASSLAQGAGTEAFF
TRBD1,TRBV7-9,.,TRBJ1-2,TGTGCCAGCAGCCCTCGGGACAGGGATGGCTACACCTTC,CASSPRDRDGYTF
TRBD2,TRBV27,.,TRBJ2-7,TGTGCCAGCACCAGCGGGGGCCTGGAGCAGTACTTC,CASTSGGLEQYF
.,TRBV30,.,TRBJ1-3,TGTGCCTGGAGTGTCTACTCTGGAAACACCATATATTTT,CAWSVYSGNTIYF
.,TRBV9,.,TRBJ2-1,TGTGCCAGCAGCGTTGACGGGGGAACCTACAATGAGCAGTTCTTC,CASSVDGGTYNEQFF
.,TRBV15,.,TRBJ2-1,TGTGCCACCAGCACCATCTCGGGGGAGGAGCAGTTCTTC,CATSTISGEEQFF
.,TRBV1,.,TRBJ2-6,TGCACCAGCAGCCATCGATGTTTGGCACAAAGTCGGGCCAACGTCCTGACTTTC,CTSSHRCLAQSRANVLTF
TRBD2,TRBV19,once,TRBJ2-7,TGTGCCAGTAGCACCCTAGCGGGATACGAGCAGTACTTC,CASSTLAGYEQYF
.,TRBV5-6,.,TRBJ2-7,TGTGCCAGCAGCTTGGCCCGGGCCTACGAGCAGTACTTC,CASSLARAYEQYF
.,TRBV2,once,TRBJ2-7,TGTGCCAGCAGACCTACTAGTAACGAGCAGTACTTC,CASRPTSNEQYF
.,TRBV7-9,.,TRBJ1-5,TGTGCCAGCAGCTTCCCGGGGGGTAATCAGCCCCAGCATTTT,CASSFPGGNQPQHF
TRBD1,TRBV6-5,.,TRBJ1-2,TGTGCCAGCAGTTACTCGATCGGGACAGGGGTTGGCTACACCTTC,CASSYSIGTGVGYTF
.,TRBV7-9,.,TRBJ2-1,TGTGCCAGCAGCCAAGATCTGAGGAGCTCCTACAATGAGCAGTTCTTC,CASSQDLRSSYNEQFF
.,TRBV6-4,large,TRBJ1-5,TGTGCCAGCAGTGACTCGGACAGCCGGGGTCAGCCCCAGCATTTT,CASSDSDSRGQPQHF
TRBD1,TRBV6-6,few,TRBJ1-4,TGTGCCAGCATGGGACAGGGTAATGAAAAACTGTTTTTT,CASMGQGNEKLFF
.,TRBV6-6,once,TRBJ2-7,TGTGCCAGCAGATTTCTTAGCGGATACGAGCAGTACTTC,CASRFLSGYEQYF
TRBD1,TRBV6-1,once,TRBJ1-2,TGTGCCAGCAGTGGACAGGGGACCTCTAACTATGGCTACACCTTC,CASSGQGTSNYGYTF
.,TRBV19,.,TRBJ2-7,TGTGCCAGTAGTATCTTACTTTCCTACGAGCAGTACTTC,CASSILLSYEQYF
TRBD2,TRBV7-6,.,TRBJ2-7,TGTGCCAGCAGACTAACTAGCGGCTCCCTGGGAGACGAGCAGTACTTC,CASRLTSGSLGDEQYF